This T cell receptor (beta chain) came from a study of primary melanoma T cells and metastatic recurrence (dated by TCRdb to the early 2020s). Study-wide context: The cohort comprised 199 primary melanomas of stage T2 to T4, with thickness greater than 1 mm. Histopathological grading of tumor-infiltrating lymphocytes was compared with the sequencing-derived T-cell fraction. The T-cell fraction measured by TCR beta sequencing was weighed against progression-free survival, the clinical outcome chosen for the comparison. Whether T-cell fraction and T-cell repertoire clonality in primary melanoma tumors predicted patient outcome was tested in the study.

The library was produced with the immunoSEQ multiplex PCR assay. Primary melanoma tumor tissue underwent high-throughput sequencing of the T-cell receptor beta chain. Per the source publication's procedure: Repertoire analyses included TCRB CDR3 sharing between samples and the distribution of insertions and deletions. A gradient-boosted model ranked the predictive value of the T-cell fraction against histopathological variables. TCRdb provides this immuneACCESS table in a form limited to in-frame rearrangements. Some clones are lacking; in checked studies, under half of them reflect an unresolved V gene, and why the rest are absent is not known. That table gives V, J and clone size, and the DNA gave D and trimming. For this sample the table gives about 1,500 clones, of which over 70% were detected only once. Around 32% of the sample lies in the top ten. Each patient's primary melanoma had been surgically resected and was viewed as potentially curable, though still at risk of metastatic recurrence.

About this clone: The specificity of this receptor is unknown. Per-nucleotide qualities are absent, and no much larger clonotype sits a single base away.

Summary of the overall study and its limitations: Progression-free survival prediction was reportedly improved more by adding T-cell fraction to tumor thickness than by adding any other histopathological variable. Tumor T-cell fraction was reported to predict progression-free survival independently of thickness, ulceration, mitotic rate and age. Protection appeared to be conferred by a T-cell fraction above 20% regardless of ulceration status, mitotic rate or nodal disease. The authors framed an effective T-cell-mediated antitumor response in primary melanoma only as a suggestion, not a demonstrated mechanism.

The germline V gene specifies SGHNT as CDR1 and YENEEA as CDR2. CDR3 length: 18 amino acids, cysteine to phenylalanine. The only DNA kept is the CDR3, 54 bases in frame from the first base. The germline V end is reduced by 4 bases and the J end by 3 bases; junction bases left unmatched: 10. This TCR came from a human donor with melanoma. Sequencing was performed on melanoma tumor tissue. The V gene is TRBV11-3 and the J gene is TRBJ1-4, with TRBD1 identical over 11 junction bases. The CDR3 protein: CASSWGQGGALANEKLFF. The bases read TGTGCCAGCAGCTGGGGACAGGGGGGCGCCCTGGCTAATGAAAAACTGTTTTTT.